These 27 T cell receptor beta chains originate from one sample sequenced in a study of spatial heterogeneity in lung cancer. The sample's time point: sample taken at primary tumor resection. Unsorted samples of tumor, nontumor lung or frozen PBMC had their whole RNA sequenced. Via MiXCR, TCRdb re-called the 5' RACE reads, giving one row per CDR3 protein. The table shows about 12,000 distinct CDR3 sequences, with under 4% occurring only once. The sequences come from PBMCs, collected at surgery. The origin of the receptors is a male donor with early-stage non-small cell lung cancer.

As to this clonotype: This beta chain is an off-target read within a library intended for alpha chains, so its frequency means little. CDR3 DNA sequence: TGTGCCAGCAGTGACGTCAAGCGGGAGGCTAAAAACATTCAGTACTTC. Its translation is CASSDVKREAKNIQYF. The chain combines TRBV6-4 with TRBJ2-4; 9 bases align to TRBD2. Germline values: CDR1 MRHNA, CDR2 SNTAGT. J lost 4 bases, V lost 2 bases, and 6 bases had no gene match. The CDR3 sequence is 16 residues long.

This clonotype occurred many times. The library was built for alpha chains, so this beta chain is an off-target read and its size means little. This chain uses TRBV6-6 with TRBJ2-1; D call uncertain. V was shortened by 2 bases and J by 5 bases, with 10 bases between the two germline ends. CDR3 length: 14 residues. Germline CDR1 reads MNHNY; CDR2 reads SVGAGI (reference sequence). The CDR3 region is CASSYTSGNNEQFF. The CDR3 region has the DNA TGTGCCAGCAGTTACACCTCTGGCAACAATGAGCAGTTCTTC.

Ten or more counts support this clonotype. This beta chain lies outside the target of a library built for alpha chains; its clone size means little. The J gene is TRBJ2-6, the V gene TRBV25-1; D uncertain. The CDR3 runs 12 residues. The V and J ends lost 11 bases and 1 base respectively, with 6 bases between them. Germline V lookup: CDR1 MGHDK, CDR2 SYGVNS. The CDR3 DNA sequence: TGTGCCGGGTCTTCTGGGGCCAACGTCCTGACTTTC. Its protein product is CAGSSGANVLTF.

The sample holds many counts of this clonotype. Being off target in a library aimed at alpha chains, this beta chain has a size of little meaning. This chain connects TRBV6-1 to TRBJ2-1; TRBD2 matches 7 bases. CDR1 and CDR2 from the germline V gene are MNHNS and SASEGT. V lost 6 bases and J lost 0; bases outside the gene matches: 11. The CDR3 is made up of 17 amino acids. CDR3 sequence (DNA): TGTGCCAGCAGGTCCCAACTAGCGTCGAGCTCCTACAATGAGCAGTTCTTC. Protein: CASRSQLASSSYNEQFF.

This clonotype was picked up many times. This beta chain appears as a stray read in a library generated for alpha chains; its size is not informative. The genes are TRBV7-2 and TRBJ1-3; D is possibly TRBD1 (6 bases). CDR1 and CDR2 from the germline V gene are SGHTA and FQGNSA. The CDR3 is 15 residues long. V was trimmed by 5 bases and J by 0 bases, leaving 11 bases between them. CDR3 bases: TGTGCCAGCAGCCCCGACAGGAACTCTGGAAACACCATATATTTT. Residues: CASSPDRNSGNTIYF.

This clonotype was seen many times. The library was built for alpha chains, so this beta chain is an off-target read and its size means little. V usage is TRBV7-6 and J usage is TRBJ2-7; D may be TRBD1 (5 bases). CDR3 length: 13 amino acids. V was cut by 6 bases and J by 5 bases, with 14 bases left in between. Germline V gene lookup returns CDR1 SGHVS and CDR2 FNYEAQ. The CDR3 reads CASSYYLRDEQYF. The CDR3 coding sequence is TGTGCCAGCAGTTATTATCTCAGGGACGAGCAGTACTTC.

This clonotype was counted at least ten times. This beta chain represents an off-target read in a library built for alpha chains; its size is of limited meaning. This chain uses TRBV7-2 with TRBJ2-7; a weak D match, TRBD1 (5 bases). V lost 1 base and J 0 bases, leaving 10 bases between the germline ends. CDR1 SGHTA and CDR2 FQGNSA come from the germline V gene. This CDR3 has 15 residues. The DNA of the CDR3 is TGTGCCAGCAGCTTAGGTAGGGGTCGCTCCTACGAGCAGTACTTC. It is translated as CASSLGRGRSYEQYF.

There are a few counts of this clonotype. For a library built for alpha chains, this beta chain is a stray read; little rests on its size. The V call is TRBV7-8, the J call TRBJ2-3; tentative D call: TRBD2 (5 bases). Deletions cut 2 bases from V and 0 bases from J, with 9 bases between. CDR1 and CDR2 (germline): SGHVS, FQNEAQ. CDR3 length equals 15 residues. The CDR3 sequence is CASSLSSESTDTQYF. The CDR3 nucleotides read TGTGCCAGCAGCTTAAGTAGCGAAAGCACAGATACGCAGTATTTT. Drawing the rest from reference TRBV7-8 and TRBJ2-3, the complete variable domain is GAGVSQSPRYKVAKRGQDVALRCDPISGHVSLFWYQQALGQGPEFLTYFQNEAQLDKSGLPSDRFFAERPEGSVSTLKIQRTQQEDSAVYLCASSLSSESTDTQYFGPGTRLTVL.

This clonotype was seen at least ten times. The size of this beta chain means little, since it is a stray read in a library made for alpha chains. The CDR3 DNA follows: TGTGCCAGCACTCTCCGGGATACGCAGTATTTT. Translation gives CASTLRDTQYF. This rearrangement joins TRBV6-2 or TRBV6-3 to TRBJ2-3; the D is unclear. The ends were cut back, 7 bases at V and 6 bases at J, with 8 bases in the middle. CDR3 size: 11 residues. CDR1 is MNHEY, CDR2 SVGEGT, per germline.

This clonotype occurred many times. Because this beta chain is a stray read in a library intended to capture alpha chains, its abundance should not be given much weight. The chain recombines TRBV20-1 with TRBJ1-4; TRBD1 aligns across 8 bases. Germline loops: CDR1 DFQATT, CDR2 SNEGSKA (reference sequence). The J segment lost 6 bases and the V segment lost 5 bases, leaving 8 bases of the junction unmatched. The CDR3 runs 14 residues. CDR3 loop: CSASTGQAHEKLFF. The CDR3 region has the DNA TGCAGTGCTTCAACGGGACAGGCGCATGAAAAACTGTTTTTT.

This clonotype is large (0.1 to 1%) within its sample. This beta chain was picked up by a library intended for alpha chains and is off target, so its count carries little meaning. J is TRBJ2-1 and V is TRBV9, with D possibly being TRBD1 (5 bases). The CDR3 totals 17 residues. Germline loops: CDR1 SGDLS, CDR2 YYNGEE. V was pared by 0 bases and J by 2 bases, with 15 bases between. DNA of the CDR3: TGTGCCAGCAGCGTAGAGGCCCCCTTAGGGGCCTACAATGAGCAGTTCTTC. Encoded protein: CASSVEAPLGAYNEQFF.

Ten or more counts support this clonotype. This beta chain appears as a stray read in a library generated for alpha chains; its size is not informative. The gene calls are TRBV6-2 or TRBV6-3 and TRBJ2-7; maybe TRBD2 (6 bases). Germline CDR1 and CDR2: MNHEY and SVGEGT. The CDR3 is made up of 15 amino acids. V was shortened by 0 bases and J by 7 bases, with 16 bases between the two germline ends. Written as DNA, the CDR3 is TGTGCCAGCAGTTACTCCGGGACTTCTTACATGGAGCAGTACTTC. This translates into CASSYSGTSYMEQYF.

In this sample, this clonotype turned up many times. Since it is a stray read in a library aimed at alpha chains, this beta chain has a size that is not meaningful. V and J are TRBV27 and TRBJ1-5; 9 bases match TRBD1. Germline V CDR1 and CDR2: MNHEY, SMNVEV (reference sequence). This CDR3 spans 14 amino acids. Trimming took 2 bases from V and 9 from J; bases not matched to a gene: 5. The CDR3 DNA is TGTGCCAGCAGTTTAAGACAGGGGGGAGGGCCCCAGCATTTT. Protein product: CASSLRQGGGPQHF.

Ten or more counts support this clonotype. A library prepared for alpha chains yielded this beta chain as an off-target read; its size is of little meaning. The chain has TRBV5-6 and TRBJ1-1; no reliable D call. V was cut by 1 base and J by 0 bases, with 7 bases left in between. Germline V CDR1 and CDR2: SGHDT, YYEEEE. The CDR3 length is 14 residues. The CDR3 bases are TGTGCCAGCAGCTTGTTGGGTTTGAACACTGAAGCTTTCTTT. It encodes CASSLLGLNTEAFF.

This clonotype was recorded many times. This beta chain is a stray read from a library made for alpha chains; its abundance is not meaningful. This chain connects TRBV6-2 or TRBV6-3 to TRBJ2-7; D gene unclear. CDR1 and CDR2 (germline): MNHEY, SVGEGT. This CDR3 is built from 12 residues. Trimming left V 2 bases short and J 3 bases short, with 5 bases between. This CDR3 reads CASSYVIYEQYF. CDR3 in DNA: TGTGCCAGCAGTTACGTCATCTACGAGCAGTACTTC.

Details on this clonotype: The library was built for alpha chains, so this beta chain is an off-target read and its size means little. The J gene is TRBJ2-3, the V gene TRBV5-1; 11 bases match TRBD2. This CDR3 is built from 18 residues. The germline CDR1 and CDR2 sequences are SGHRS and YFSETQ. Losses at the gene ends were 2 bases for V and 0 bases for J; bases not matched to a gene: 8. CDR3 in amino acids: CASSLKLAGGPSTDTQYF. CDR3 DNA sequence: TGCGCCAGCAGCTTAAAGCTAGCGGGAGGACCTAGCACAGATACGCAGTATTTT. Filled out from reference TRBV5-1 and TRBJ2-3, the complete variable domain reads KAGVTQTPRYLIKTRGQQVTLSCSPISGHRSVSWYQQTPGQGLQFLFEYFSETQRNKGNFPGRFSGRQFSNSRSEMNVSTLELGDSALYLCASSLKLAGGPSTDTQYFGPGTRLTVL.

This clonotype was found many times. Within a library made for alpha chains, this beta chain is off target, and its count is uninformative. The CDR3 bases are TGCAGTGCTAGAGATGCTAGCGGGAGAGACATTCAGTACTTC. Residues: CSARDASGRDIQYF. This sequence joins TRBV20-1 and TRBJ2-4, with 10 nucleotides matching TRBD2. After removal of 0 bases from V and 8 bases from J, the junction contained 4 bases not matched to a gene. This CDR3 is built from 14 residues. Germline loops: CDR1 DFQATT, CDR2 SNEGSKA (reference sequence).

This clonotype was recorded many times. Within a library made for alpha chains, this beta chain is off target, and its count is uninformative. CDR3: CASSRWAPNSGANVLTF. CDR3 coding DNA: TGTGCCAGCAGCCGGTGGGCCCCTAACTCTGGGGCCAACGTCCTGACTTTC. V usage is TRBV6-2 or TRBV6-3 and J usage is TRBJ2-6; D is undetermined. The CDR3 length is 17 residues. CDR1 and CDR2 from the germline V gene are MNHEY and SVGEGT. Trimming cost V 6 bases and J 0 bases, with 15 bases left between them.

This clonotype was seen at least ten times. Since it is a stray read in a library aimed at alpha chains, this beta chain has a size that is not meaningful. This CDR3 reads CASSPSNTGELFF. CDR3 nucleotide sequence: TGCGCCAGCAGCCCGAGCAACACCGGGGAGCTGTTTTTT. The chain carries TRBV4-1 and TRBJ2-2; no firm D call. Germline V gives CDR1 MGHRA, CDR2 YSYEKL. Trimming took off 4 bases at V and 2 bases at J, with 5 bases between the two ends. This CDR3 has 13 amino acids.

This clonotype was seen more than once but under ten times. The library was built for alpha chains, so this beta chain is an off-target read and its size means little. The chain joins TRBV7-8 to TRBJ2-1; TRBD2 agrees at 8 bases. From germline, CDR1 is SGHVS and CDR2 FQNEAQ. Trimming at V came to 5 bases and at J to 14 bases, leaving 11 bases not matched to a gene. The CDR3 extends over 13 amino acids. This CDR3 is CASSPNAGREEFF. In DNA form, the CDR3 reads TGTGCCAGCAGCCCGAATGCGGGGCGGGAGGAGTTCTTC.

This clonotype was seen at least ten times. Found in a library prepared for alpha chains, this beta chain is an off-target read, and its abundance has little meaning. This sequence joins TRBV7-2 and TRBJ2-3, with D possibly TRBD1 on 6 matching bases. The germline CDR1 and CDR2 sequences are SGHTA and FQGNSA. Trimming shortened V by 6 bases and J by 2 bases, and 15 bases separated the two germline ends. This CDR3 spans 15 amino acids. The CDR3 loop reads CASRGPGDTTDTQYF. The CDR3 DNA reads TGTGCCAGCAGGGGCCCAGGGGACACCACAGATACGCAGTATTTT. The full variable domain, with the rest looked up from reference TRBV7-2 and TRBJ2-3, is GAGVSQSPSNKVTEKGKDVELRCDPISGHTALYWYRQSLGQGLEFLIYFQGNSAPDKSGLPSDRFSAERTGGSVSTLTIQRTQQEDSAVYLCASRGPGDTTDTQYFGPGTRLTVL.

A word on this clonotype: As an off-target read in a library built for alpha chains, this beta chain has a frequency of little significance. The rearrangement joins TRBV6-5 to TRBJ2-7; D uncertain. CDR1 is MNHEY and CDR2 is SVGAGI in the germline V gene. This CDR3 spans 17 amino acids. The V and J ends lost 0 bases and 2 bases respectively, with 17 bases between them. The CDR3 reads CASSYSLELVETYEQYF. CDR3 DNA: TGTGCCAGCAGTTACTCATTGGAGTTGGTGGAGACCTACGAGCAGTACTTC.

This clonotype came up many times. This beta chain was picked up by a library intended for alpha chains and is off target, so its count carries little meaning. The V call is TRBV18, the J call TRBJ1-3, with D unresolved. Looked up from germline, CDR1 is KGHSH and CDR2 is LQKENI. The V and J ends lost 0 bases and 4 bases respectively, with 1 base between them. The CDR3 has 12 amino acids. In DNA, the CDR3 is TGTGCCAGCTCACCACCGGGAAACACCATATATTTT. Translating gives CASSPPGNTIYF.

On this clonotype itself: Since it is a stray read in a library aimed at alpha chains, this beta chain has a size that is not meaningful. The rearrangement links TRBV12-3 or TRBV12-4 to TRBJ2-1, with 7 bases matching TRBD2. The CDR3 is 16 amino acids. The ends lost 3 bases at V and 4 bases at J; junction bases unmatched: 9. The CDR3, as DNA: TGTGCCAGCAGTTTTAGGTCTAGCGGAGGATACAATGAGCAGTTCTTC. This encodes CASSFRSSGGYNEQFF.

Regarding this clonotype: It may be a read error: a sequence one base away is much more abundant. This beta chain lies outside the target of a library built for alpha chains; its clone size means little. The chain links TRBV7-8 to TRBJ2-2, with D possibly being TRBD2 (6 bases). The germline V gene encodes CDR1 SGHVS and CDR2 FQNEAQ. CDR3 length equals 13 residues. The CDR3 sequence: CASSLIRTGGLFF. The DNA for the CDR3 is TGTGCCAGCAGCTTAATCAGAACCGGGGGGCTGTTTTTT.

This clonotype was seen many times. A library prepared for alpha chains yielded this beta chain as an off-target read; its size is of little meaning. CDR3 coding DNA: TGTGCCAGCAGCTTACGACGCGGGAGGCCCAACACCGGGGAGCTGTTTTTT. Translated, it gives CASSLRRGRPNTGELFF. The gene calls are TRBV7-2 and TRBJ2-2, with 8 bases aligning to TRBD2. The V gene's germline CDR1 is SGHTA and CDR2 FQGNSA. CDR3 size: 17 residues. Trimming removed 2 bases from V and 2 bases from J; junction bases left unmatched: 7.

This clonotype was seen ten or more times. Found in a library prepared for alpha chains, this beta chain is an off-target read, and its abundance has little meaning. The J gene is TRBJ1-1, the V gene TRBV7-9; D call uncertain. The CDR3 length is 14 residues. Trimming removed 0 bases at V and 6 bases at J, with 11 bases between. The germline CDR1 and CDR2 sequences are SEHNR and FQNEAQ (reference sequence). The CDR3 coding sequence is TGTGCCAGCAGCTTAGCGGAGGGCGGTCCTGAAGCTTTCTTT. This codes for CASSLAEGGPEAFF.